Listed below are T cell receptor beta chains from one sample, sequenced in a study of cytomegalovirus exposure and HLA in healthy donors. Assay used: immunoSEQ multiplex PCR; TCRdb lists only in-frame clones, some missing. This table has 100,000 to 150,000 clones, more than 70% appearing once. Sequenced input: PBMCs. Receptors originate from an older woman in good health and CMV-seronegative. The conserved cysteine and the conserved F or W are not part of the CDR3 here. The D gene is left open where the match is weak.

d_call	v_call	j_call	cdr3_aa
.	TRBV7-9	TRBJ2-3	ASSLDGATTDTQY
.	TRBV7-2	TRBJ2-3	ASSPGGQGTDTQY
.	TRBV4-1	TRBJ1-2	ASSQDSGAYGYT
.	TRBV11-1	TRBJ2-2	ASSPPRSATGELF
TRBD2	TRBV27	.	ASSPGLALTYEQY
.	TRBV10-2	TRBJ2-3	ASSDHSRTDTQY
.	TRBV12-5	TRBJ2-3	ASGLVYPGRHATQY
.	TRBV4-2	TRBJ2-1	ASSQASLGGKPNEQF
.	TRBV30	TRBJ1-1	AWGLGGNTEAF
.	TRBV4-1	TRBJ2-7	ASSQGQRSYEQY
.	TRBV11-2	TRBJ2-2	ASSSPGHPTGELF
.	TRBV5-1	TRBJ1-1	ASSLLPGEAF
TRBD1	TRBV2	TRBJ1-2	ASSDRGIGYT
.	TRBV6-5	TRBJ2-7	ASSYVGGHYEQY
TRBD2	TRBV5-1	TRBJ2-5	ASSSGLAGGTGQETQY
.	TRBV5-6	TRBJ2-1	ASSLPPEGRDNEQF
TRBD2	TRBV5-4	TRBJ2-2	ASSLVGSGITGELF
TRBD1	TRBV7-2	TRBJ2-1	ASSIDRGPYNEQF
TRBD1	TRBV11-2	TRBJ1-5	ASSYTGANQPQH
TRBD2	TRBV13	TRBJ2-1	ASSREAPYNEQF
TRBD1	TRBV19	TRBJ2-1	ASSMGQNSYNEQF
TRBD1	TRBV18	TRBJ2-5	ASSRGQGSLETQY
.	TRBV7-8	TRBJ1-1	ASSLNPGAEAF
.	TRBV7-9	TRBJ1-4	ASSLISATNEKLF
.	TRBV5-6	TRBJ1-6	ASSAGRLNYNSPLH
TRBD1	TRBV19	TRBJ2-6	ASSPYAGQAGANVLT
.	TRBV19	TRBJ1-2	ASSISQGDGYT
TRBD2	TRBV19	TRBJ2-2	ASSLKRLAGGFTGELF
TRBD1	TRBV6-6	TRBJ1-1	ASSSRQGMTEAF
TRBD2	TRBV30	TRBJ2-7	AWMQLAGARGYEQY
.	TRBV9	TRBJ2-3	ASSAPGLDTQY
TRBD1	TRBV30	TRBJ1-2	AWSPGQGAKGYT
.	TRBV6-5	TRBJ2-5	ASRRTGGVIETQY
.	TRBV6-6	TRBJ1-1	ASTGRENTEAF
TRBD2	TRBV6-1	TRBJ2-3	ASSDSAGGPDTQY
TRBD1	TRBV27	TRBJ2-5	ASSFYGDSGRETQY
.	TRBV28	TRBJ1-2	ASRTAVYGYT
TRBD2	TRBV14	TRBJ2-7	ASSQAGLAGGLEQY
.	TRBV6-5	TRBJ2-1	ASSYSIAPGEQF
.	TRBV6-6	TRBJ2-3	ASSRQSDTQY
.	TRBV10-2	TRBJ2-7	ASSESGTQVSYEQY